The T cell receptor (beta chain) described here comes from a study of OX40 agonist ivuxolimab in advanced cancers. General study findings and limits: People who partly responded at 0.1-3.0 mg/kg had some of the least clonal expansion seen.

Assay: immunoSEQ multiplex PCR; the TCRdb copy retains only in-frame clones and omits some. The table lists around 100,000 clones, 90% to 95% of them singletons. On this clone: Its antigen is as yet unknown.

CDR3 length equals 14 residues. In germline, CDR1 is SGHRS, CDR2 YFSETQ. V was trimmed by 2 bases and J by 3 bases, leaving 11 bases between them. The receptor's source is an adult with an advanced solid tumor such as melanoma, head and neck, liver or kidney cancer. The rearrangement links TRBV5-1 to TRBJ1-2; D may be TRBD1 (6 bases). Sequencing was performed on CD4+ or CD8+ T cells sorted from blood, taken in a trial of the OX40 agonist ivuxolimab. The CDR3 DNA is TGCGCCAGCAGCTTTATTCCAGGGGACTATGGCTACACCTTC. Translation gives CASSFIPGDYGYTF. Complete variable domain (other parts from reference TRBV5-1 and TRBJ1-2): KAGVTQTPRYLIKTRGQQVTLSCSPISGHRSVSWYQQTPGQGLQFLFEYFSETQRNKGNFPGRFSGRQFSNSRSEMNVSTLELGDSALYLCASSFIPGDYGYTFGSGTRLTVV.